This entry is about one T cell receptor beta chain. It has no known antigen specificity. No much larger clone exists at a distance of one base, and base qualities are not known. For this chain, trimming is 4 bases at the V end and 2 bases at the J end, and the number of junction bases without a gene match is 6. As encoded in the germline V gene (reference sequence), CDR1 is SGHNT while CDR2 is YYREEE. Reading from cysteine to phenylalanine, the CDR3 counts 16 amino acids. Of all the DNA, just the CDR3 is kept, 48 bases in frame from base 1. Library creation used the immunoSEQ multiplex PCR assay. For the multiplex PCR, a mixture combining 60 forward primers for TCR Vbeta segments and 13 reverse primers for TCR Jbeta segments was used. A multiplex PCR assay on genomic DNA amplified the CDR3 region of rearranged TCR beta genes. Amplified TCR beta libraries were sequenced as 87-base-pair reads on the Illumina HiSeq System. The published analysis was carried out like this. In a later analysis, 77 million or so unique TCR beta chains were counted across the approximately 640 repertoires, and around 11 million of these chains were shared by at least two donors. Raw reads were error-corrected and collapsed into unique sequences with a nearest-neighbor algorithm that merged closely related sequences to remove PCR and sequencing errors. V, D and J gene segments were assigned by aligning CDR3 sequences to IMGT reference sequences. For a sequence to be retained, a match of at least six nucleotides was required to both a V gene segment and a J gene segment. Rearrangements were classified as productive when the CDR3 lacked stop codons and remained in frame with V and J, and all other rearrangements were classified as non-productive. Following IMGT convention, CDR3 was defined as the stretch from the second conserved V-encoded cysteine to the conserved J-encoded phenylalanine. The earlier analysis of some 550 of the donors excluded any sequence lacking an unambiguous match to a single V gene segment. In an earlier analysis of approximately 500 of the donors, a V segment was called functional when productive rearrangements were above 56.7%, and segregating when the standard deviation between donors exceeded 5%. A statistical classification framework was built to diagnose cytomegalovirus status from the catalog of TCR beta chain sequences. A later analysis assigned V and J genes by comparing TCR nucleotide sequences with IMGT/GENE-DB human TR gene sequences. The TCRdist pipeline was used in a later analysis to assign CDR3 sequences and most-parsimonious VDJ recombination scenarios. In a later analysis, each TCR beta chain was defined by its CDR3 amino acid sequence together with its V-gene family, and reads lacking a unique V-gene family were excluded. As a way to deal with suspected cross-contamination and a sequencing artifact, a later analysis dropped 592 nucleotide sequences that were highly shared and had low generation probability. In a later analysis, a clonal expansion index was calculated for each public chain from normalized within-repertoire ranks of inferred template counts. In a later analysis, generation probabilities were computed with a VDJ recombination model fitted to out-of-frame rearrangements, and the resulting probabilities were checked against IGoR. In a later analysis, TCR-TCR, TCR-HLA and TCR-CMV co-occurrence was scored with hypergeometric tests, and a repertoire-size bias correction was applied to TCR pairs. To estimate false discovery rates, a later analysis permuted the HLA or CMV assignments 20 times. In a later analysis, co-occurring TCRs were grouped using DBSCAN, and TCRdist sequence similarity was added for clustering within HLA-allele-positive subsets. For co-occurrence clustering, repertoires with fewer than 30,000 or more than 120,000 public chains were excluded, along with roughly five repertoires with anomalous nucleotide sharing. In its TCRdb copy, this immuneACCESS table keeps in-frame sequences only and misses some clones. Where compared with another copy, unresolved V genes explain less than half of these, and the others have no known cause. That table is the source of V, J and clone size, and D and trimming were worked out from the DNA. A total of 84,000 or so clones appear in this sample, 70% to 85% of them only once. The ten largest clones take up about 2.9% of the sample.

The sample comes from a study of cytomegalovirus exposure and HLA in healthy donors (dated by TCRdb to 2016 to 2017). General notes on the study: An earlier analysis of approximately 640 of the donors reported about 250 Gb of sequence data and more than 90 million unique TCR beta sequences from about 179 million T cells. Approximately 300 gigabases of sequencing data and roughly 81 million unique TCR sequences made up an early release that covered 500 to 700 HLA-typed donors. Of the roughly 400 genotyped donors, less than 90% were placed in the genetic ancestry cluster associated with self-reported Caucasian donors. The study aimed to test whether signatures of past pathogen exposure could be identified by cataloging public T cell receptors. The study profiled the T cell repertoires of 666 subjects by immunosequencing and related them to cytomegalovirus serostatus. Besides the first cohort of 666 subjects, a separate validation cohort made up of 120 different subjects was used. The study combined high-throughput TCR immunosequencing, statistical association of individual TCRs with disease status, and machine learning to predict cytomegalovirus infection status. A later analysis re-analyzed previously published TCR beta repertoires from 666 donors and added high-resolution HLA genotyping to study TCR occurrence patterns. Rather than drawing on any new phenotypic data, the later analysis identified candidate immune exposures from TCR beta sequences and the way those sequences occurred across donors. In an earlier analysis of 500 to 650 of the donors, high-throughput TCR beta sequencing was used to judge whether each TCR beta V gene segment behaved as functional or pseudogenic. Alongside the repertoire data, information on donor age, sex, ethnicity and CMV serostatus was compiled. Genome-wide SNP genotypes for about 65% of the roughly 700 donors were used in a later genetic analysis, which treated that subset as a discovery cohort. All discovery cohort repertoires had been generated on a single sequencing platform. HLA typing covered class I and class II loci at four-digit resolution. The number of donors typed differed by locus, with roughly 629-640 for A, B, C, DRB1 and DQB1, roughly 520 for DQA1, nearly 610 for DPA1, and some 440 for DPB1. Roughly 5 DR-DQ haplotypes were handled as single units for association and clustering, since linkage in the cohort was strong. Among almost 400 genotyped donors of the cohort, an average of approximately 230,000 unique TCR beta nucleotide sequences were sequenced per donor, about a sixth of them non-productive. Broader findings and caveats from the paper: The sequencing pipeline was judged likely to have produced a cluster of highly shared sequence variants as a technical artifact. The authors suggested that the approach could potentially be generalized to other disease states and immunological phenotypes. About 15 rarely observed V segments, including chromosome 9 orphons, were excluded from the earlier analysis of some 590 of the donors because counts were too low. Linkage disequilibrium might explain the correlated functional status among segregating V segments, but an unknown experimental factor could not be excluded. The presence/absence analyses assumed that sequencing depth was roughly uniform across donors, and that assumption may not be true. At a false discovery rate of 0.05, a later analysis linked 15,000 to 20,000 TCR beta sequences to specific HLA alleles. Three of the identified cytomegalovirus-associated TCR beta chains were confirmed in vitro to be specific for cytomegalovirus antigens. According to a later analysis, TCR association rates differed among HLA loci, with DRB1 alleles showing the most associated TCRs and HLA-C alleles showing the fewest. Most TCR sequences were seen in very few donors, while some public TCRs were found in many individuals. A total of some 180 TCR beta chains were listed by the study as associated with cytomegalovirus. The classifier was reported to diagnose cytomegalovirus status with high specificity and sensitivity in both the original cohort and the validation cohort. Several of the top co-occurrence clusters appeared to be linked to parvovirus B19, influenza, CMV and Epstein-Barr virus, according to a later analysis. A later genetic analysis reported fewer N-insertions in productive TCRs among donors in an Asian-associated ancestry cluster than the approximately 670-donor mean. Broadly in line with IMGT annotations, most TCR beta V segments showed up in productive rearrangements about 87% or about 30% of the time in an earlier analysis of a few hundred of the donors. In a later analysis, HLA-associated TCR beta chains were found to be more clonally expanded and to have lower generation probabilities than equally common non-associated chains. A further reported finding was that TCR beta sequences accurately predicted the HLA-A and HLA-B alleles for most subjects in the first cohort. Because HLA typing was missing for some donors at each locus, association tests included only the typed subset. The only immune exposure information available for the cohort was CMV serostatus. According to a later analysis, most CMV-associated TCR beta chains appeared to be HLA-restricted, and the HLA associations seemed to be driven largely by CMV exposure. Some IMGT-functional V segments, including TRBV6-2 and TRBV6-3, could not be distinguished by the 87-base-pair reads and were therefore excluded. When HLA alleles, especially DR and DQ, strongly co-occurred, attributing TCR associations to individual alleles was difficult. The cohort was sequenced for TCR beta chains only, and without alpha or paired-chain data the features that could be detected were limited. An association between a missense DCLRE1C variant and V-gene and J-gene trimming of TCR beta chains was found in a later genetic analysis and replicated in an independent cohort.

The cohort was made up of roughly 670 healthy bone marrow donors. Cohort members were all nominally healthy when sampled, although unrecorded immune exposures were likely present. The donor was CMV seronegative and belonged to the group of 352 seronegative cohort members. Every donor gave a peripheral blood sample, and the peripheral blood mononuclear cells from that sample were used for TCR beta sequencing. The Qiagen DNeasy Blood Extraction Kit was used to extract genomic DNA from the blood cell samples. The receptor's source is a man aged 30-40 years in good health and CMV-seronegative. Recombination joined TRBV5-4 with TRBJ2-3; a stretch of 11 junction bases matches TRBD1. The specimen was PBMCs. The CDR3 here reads CASSPGDRGITDTQYF. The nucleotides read TGTGCCAGCAGCCCGGGGGACAGGGGGATCACAGATACGCAGTATTTT.